This T cell receptor beta chain came from a study of blood T cell repertoires in COVID-19. Looking at the study overall: Sources were T cells, B-cell-depleted T cells, or PBMCs; the material itself was cDNA or gDNA.

The assay was immunoSEQ multiplex PCR, and TCRdb's table has in-frame clones only and misses some. The data hold approximately 75,000 clones, with 65% to 85% observed a single time. This receptor was identified in a man aged 50 or older with COVID-19, enrolled during active disease. Source material: peripheral blood.

The CDR3 loop is CASSLDGRSDTGELFF. The CDR3 DNA is TGTGCCAGCAGCTTAGACGGGAGAAGCGACACCGGGGAGCTGTTTTTT. This rearrangement joins TRBV7-9 to TRBJ2-2; possibly TRBD2 for D (6 bases). Trimming left V 1 base short and J 3 bases short, with 12 bases between. From germline, CDR1 is SEHNR and CDR2 FQNEAQ (reference sequence). The CDR3 sequence is 16 residues long.